This T cell receptor beta chain was profiled in a study of blood T cell repertoires in COVID-19. V was clipped by 1 base and J by 0 bases, with 18 bases between them. The CDR3 covers 18 residues. Germline assignment: CDR1 SGHTA and CDR2 FQGNSA. Participants' reported clinical history set cohort assignment. This clone was observed a single time. Clones were sequenced by immunoSEQ multiplex PCR, and TCRdb holds only the in-frame ones, with some missing. The sample records around 370,000 clones, around 90% being singletons. This sequence originates from a woman aged 18-29 years who had recovered from COVID-19. The specimen was PBMCs or T cells enriched from blood (not recorded which). The chain carries TRBV7-2 and TRBJ1-1; D is perhaps TRBD1 (6 bases). The CDR3, as DNA: TGTGCCAGCAGCTTAGGACAGGCCATCCCCTATATGAACACTGAAGCTTTCTTT. It is translated as CASSLGQAIPYMNTEAFF. Full variable domain (remainder filled in from reference TRBV7-2 and TRBJ1-1): GAGVSQSPSNKVTEKGKDVELRCDPISGHTALYWYRQSLGQGLEFLIYFQGNSAPDKSGLPSDRFSAERTGGSVSTLTIQRTQQEDSAVYLCASSLGQAIPYMNTEAFFGQGTRLTVV.